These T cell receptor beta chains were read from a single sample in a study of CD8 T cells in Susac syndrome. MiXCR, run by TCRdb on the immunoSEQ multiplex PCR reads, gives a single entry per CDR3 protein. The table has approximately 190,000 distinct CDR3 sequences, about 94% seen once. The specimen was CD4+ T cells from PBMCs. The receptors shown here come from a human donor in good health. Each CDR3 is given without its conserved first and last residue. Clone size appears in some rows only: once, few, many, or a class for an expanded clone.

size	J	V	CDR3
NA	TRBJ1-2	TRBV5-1	ASSLTGPPYGYT
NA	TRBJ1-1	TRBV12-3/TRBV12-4	ASSLIRGGGHTEAF
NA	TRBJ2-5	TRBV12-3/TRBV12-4	ASSSFGTGRETQY
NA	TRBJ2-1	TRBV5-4	ASSLTDRPHNEQF
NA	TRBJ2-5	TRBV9	ASSGTGAPRETQY
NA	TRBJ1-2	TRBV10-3	AITPGGANYGYT
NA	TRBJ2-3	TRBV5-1	ASRTGPASTDTQY
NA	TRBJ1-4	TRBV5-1	ASSLRGTNEKLF
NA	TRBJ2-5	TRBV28	ASSIPRGGAVGETQY
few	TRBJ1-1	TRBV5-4	ASSSDTEAF
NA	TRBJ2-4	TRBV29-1	SGGGGGGRSDIQY
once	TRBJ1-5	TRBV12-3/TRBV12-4	ASSWDRVVGQPQH
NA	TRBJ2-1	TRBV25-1	ASSEYRGQYNEQF
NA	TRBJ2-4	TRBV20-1	SAREAGGYIQY
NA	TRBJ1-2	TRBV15	ATSRAGGLGYT
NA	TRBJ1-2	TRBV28	ACLQGRGGYT